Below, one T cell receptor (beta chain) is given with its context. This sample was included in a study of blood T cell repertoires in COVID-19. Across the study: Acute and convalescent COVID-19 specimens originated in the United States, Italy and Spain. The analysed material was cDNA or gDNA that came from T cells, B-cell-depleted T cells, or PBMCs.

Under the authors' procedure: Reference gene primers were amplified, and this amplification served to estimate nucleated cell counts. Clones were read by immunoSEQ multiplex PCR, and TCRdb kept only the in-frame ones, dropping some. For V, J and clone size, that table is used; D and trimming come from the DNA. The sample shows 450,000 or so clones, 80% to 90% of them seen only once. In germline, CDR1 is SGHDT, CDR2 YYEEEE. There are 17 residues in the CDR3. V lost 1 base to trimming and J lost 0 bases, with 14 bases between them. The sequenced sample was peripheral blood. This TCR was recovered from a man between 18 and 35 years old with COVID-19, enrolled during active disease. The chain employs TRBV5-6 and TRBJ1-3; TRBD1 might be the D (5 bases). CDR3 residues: CASSLRGPDRSGNTIYF. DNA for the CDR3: TGTGCCAGCAGCTTGAGGGGTCCAGATCGCTCTGGAAACACCATATATTTT.